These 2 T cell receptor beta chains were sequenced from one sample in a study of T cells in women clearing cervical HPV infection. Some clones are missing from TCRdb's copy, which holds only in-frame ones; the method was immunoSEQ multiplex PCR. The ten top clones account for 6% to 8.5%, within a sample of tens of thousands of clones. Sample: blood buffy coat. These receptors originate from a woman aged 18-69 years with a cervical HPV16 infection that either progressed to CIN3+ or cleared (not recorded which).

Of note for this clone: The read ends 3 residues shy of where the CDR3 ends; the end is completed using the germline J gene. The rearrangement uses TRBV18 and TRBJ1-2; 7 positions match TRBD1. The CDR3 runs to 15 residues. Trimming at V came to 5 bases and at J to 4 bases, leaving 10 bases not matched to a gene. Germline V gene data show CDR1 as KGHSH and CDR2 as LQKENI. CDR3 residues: CASSKETGYGYGYTF. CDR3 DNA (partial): TGTGCCAGCTCAAAGGAGACAGGGTACGGCTATGGC.

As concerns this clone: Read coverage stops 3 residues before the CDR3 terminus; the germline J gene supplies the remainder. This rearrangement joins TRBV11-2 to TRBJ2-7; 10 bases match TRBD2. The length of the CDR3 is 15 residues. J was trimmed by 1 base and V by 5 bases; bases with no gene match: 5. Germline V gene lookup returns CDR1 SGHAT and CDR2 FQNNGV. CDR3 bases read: TGTGCCAGCAGCACTTGGACTAGCGGATCCTACGAG. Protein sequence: CASSTWTSGSYE. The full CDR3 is CASSTWTSGSYEQYF.